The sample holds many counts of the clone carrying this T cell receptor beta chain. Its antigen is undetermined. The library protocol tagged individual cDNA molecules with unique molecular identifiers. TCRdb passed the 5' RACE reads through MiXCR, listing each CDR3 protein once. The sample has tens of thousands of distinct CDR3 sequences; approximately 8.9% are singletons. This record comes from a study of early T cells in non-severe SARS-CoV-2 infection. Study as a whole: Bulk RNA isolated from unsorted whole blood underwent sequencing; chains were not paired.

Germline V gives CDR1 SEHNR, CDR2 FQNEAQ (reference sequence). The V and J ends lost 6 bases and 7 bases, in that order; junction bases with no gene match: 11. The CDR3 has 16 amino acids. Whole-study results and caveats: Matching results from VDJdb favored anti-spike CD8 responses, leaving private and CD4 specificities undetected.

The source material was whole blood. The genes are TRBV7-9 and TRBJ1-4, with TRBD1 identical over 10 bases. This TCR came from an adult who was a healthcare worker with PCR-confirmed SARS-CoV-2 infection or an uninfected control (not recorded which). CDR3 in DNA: TGTGCCAGCAGTCGCCGGAGACAGGGGGCTTCTGAAAAACTGTTTTTT. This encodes CASSRRRQGASEKLFF.